The source of this T cell receptor (beta chain) is a study of blood T cell repertoires in COVID-19. Across the whole study: Samples came from the United States, Italy and Spain, spanning acute and convalescent COVID-19.

V shed 0 bases and J shed 4 bases, with 10 bases lying between them. The V gene's germline CDR1 is SGHRS and CDR2 YFSETQ. The CDR3 covers 14 residues. In the authors' workflow: Estimation of nucleated cell counts was performed using reference gene primer amplification. TCRdb's copy holds only in-frame clones and misses some; the assay was immunoSEQ multiplex PCR. V and J calls and clone size are those listed in that table; D and trimming were worked out from the DNA. This sample has about 120,000 clones, with about 85% found just once. The origin of this receptor is a woman of 80 years or more with acute or convalescent COVID-19. The sample was peripheral blood. The chain joins TRBV5-1 to TRBJ1-1; D unresolved. The CDR3 DNA reads TGCGCCAGCAGCTTGGCCGAGGGTGGCACTGAAGCTTTCTTT. Its protein product is CASSLAEGGTEAFF.